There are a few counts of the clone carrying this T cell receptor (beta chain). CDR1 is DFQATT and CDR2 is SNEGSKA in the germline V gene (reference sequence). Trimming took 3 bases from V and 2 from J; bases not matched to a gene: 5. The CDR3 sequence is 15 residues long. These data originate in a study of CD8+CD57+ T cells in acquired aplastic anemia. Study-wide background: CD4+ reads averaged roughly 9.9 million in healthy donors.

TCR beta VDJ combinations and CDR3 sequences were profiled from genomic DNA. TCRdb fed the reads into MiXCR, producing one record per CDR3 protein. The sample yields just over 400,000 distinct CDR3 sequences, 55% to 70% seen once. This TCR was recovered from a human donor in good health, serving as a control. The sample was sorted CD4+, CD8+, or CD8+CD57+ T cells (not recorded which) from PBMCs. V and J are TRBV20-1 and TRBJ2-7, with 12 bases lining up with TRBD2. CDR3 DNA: TGCAGTGCTAGCCAGACTAGCGGGGGTACCTACGAGCAGTACTTC. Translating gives CSASQTSGGTYEQYF.